This T cell receptor beta chain was sequenced for a study of tumor-infiltrating lymphocytes in localized non-small cell lung cancer. On the study more broadly: Resected tumor was paired with non-adjacent uninvolved lung from the same patient.

The protocol was immunoSEQ multiplex PCR, while the TCRdb copy is restricted to in-frame clones and leaves out a portion. The sample lists more than 9,500 clones, about 66% occurring once. The CDR3 contains 14 residues. Trimming took off 5 bases at V and 1 base at J, with 11 bases between the two ends. CDR1 and CDR2 from the germline V gene are SGHAT and FQNNGV. This sequence was found in a human donor with non-small cell lung cancer. Sequencing was carried out using lung tumor tissue. V and J are TRBV11-2 and TRBJ1-1; possibly TRBD1 for D (5 bases). CDR3 sequence reads: CASSLRDGNTEAFF. The CDR3 DNA is TGTGCCAGCAGCCTACGGGACGGGAACACTGAAGCTTTCTTT.